Shown below are 19 T cell receptor beta chains from a single sample sequenced in a study of CD8 T cells in Susac syndrome. RNA, at roughly 0.5 to 1 ug, was reverse transcribed with random hexamers. TCRdb re-analysed the immunoSEQ multiplex PCR reads in MiXCR, keeping a single row per CDR3 protein. Of some 400,000 distinct CDR3 sequences listed, 75% to 90% are singletons. The sample consisted of CD8+ T cells from PBMCs. These receptors all come from a human donor with multiple sclerosis.

CDR3 coding DNA: TGTGCCAGCAGCCCCCGGGGTAGCGGGGGGGGCCTCAGTGAGCAGTTCTTC. It specifies CASSPRGSGGGLSEQFF. V gene TRBV7-9 combines with J gene TRBJ2-1; TRBD2 agrees at 11 bases. From germline, CDR1 is SEHNR and CDR2 FQNEAQ (reference sequence). There are 17 residues in the CDR3. Losses at the gene ends were 5 bases for V and 9 bases for J; bases not matched to a gene: 15.

The rearrangement links TRBV6-1 to TRBJ2-7, with D tentatively TRBD1 (6 bases). Deletions cut 6 bases from V and 7 bases from J, with 7 bases between. This CDR3 region has 10 residues. The germline V gene has CDR1 MNHNS and CDR2 SASEGT. For the CDR3, the DNA is TGTGCCAGCAGAGGGACAGAGCAGTACTTC. This translates into CASRGTEQYF.

This chain links TRBV19 with TRBJ2-3, with 10 bases aligning to TRBD2. The ends lost 5 bases at V and 6 bases at J; junction bases unmatched: 5. The CDR3 runs 14 residues. In germline, CDR1 is LNHDA, CDR2 SQIVND (reference sequence). The DNA for the CDR3 is TGTGCCAGTAGTTCCCAGCGGGAGGGCGATACGCAGTATTTT. It codes for CASSSQREGDTQYF.

J is TRBJ2-6 and V is TRBV23-1; 7 bases are shared with TRBD1. TRBV23-1 qualifies as an ORF whose function is uncertain. The CDR3 runs to 20 residues. With V trimmed by 2 bases and J by 0 bases, 13 bases remained unmatched. In DNA form, the CDR3 reads TGCGCCAGCAGTCAAAACCTACCGGGACAGAATCACTCTGGGGCCAACGTCCTGACTTTC. It translates to CASSQNLPGQNHSGANVLTF.

This clonotype was counted a few times. This chain uses TRBV6-6 with TRBJ2-1; D gene uncertain. V was trimmed by 0 bases and J by 9 bases, leaving 12 bases between them. The CDR3 extends over 14 amino acids. CDR1 and CDR2 (germline): MNHNY, SVGAGI (reference sequence). Here the CDR3 reads CASSYSGSYGEQFF. CDR3 DNA sequence: TGTGCCAGCAGTTACTCGGGTAGTTATGGTGAGCAGTTCTTC.

This chain connects TRBV27 to TRBJ2-7; 8 nucleotides align to TRBD1. This CDR3 is 16 amino acids long. The germline V gene has CDR1 MNHEY and CDR2 SMNVEV (reference sequence). The V and J ends lost 3 bases and 0 bases, in that order; junction bases with no gene match: 7. The CDR3 protein is CASSLTGQASSYEQYF. The CDR3 nucleotides read TGTGCCAGCAGTTTGACGGGACAGGCGAGCTCCTACGAGCAGTACTTC.

This clonotype has a single count. The gene calls are TRBV7-9 and TRBJ2-1, with 9 nucleotides matching TRBD1. The V and J ends lost 4 bases and 3 bases, in that order; junction bases with no gene match: 7. The CDR3 is 16 amino acids. The V gene's germline CDR1 is SEHNR and CDR2 FQNEAQ (reference sequence). The CDR3 sequence is CASSSDTGGYYNEQFF. DNA for the CDR3: TGTGCCAGCAGCTCCGATACAGGGGGCTACTACAATGAGCAGTTCTTC.

This clonotype occurred a few times. The CDR3 coding sequence is TGTGCCAGCAGCTCAGGACAGGGCGCGCACGGCTACACCTTC. Protein sequence: CASSSGQGAHGYTF. The rearrangement uses TRBV7-2 and TRBJ1-2; 8 positions agree with TRBD1. Per germline, CDR1 SGHTA and CDR2 FQGNSA. The CDR3 extends over 14 amino acids. Trimming took 4 bases from V and 8 from J; bases not matched to a gene: 9.

This chain joins TRBV14 and TRBJ1-1, with 7 bases identical to TRBD1. V was clipped by 2 bases and J by 0 bases; unmatched bases: 3. This CDR3 spans 15 amino acids. From germline, CDR1 is SGHDN and CDR2 FVKESK. The CDR3 DNA follows: TGTGCCAGCAGCCAACGGGGACAGCTGAACACTGAAGCTTTCTTT. It codes for CASSQRGQLNTEAFF.

The chain joins TRBV4-2 to TRBJ1-5; 7 nucleotides line up with TRBD1. The CDR3 runs 16 residues. In germline, CDR1 is LGHNA, CDR2 YNFKEQ. The ends lost 0 bases at V and 7 bases at J; junction bases unmatched: 9. CDR3 in DNA: TGTGCCAGCAGCCAAGATTGGGGCAGGGGGGACCAGCCCCAGCATTTT. It is translated as CASSQDWGRGDQPQHF.

The gene calls are TRBV12-3 or TRBV12-4 and TRBJ2-2, with TRBD2 matching 10 bases. With V trimmed by 3 bases and J by 1 base, 8 bases remained unmatched. The CDR3 totals 18 residues. The CDR3 loop is CASSFQAGGFLNTGELFF. The CDR3 DNA reads TGTGCCAGCAGTTTTCAAGCGGGGGGGTTCTTGAACACCGGGGAGCTGTTTTTT.

The genes are TRBV7-9 and TRBJ2-1; 10 bases are a match to TRBD2. There are 15 residues in the CDR3. J was trimmed by 3 bases and V by 6 bases; bases with no gene match: 5. The germline V gene encodes CDR1 SEHNR and CDR2 FQNEAQ (reference sequence). The CDR3 DNA sequence: TGTGCCAGCAGTTACATAGCGGGGGGCTACAATGAGCAGTTCTTC. Its protein product is CASSYIAGGYNEQFF.

This chain links TRBV7-9 with TRBJ2-4; TRBD1 matches at 10 bases. The CDR3 is made up of 16 amino acids. V shed 5 bases and J 1 base; nucleotides not matched to a gene: 5. Germline-derived CDR1 and CDR2 are SEHNR and FQNEAQ (reference sequence). The CDR3 DNA sequence: TGTGCCAGCAGCCTCCGGACAGGGGGGGCCAAAAACATTCAGTACTTC. Amino acids: CASSLRTGGAKNIQYF.

The genes are TRBV2 and TRBJ1-1; 7 nucleotides agree with TRBD1. Trimming took 6 bases from V and 3 from J; bases not matched to a gene: 7. CDR3 length equals 14 residues. Germline V gene sequence: CDR1 SNHLY, CDR2 FYNNEI. The CDR3 sequence: CASRQGGDYTEAFF. CDR3 nucleotide sequence: TGTGCCAGCAGGCAGGGGGGGGATTACACTGAAGCTTTCTTT.

The rearrangement links TRBV25-1 to TRBJ1-1, with 8 bases lining up with TRBD1. V lost 1 base and J lost 7; bases outside the gene matches: 17. CDR1 is MGHDK, CDR2 SYGVNS, per germline. The CDR3 is 18 residues long. The CDR3 sequence is CASSEFRPATGGSYEAFF. The CDR3 coding sequence is TGTGCCAGCAGTGAATTCCGGCCCGCAACAGGGGGTTCTTATGAAGCTTTCTTT.

The genes are TRBV6-5 and TRBJ2-1; D is perhaps TRBD2 (6 bases). V gave up 4 bases and J gave up 2 bases, with 15 bases separating them. The CDR3 loop spans 16 amino acids. Germline V lookup: CDR1 MNHEY, CDR2 SVGAGI. In DNA, the CDR3 is TGTGCCAGCAGTTTTAGAGCGGGCGGAACCTACAATGAGCAGTTCTTC. Translation: CASSFRAGGTYNEQFF.

The chain carries TRBV13 and TRBJ1-2; no clear D. The germline V gene encodes CDR1 PRHDT and CDR2 FYEKMQ (reference sequence). Trimming took off 5 bases at V and 4 bases at J, with 11 bases between the two ends. This CDR3 is 13 amino acids long. The CDR3 spells CASSPVNGYGYTF. The DNA of the CDR3 is TGTGCCAGCAGCCCCGTCAATGGCTATGGCTACACCTTC.

The CDR3 region is CAISVTGQDYEQYF. Here the CDR3 DNA reads TGTGCCATCAGCGTTACCGGACAGGACTACGAGCAGTACTTC. The V call is TRBV10-3, the J call TRBJ2-7; 7 bases map to TRBD1. CDR1 and CDR2 from the germline V gene are ENHRY and SYGVKD. This CDR3 comprises 14 residues. V lost 6 bases and J lost 3; bases outside the gene matches: 8.

The J gene is TRBJ1-1, the V gene TRBV20-1; D is possibly TRBD1 (6 bases). This CDR3 region has 17 residues. Germline V gives CDR1 DFQATT, CDR2 SNEGSKA (reference sequence). Trimming shortened V by 0 bases and J by 3 bases, and 20 bases separated the two germline ends. CDR3 amino acids: CSARDYLGGRSDTEAFF. CDR3 DNA: TGCAGTGCTAGAGACTACTTAGGGGGGCGTTCGGACACTGAAGCTTTCTTT.